Here is one T cell receptor beta chain with its context. Other DNA variants within this sample encode the same CDR3. CDR3 length equals 13 residues. V was trimmed by 5 bases and J by 4 bases, leaving 9 bases between them. Per the germline V gene, CDR1 is MGHDK and CDR2 is SYGVNS. The authors' processing: Estimates of nucleated cell counts were drawn from the amplification of reference gene primers. TCRdb's table, derived via immunoSEQ multiplex PCR, lists solely in-frame clones and lacks some. The V and J calls and clone size are taken from that table; D and trimming were inferred from the DNA. Found here are about 94,000 clones, 80% to 85% of them singletons; the top ten hold around 6.9%. This sample was taken from a study of blood T cell repertoires in COVID-19. Study-level background: The United States, Italy and Spain were the sources of the acute and convalescent COVID-19 samples. Sources were T cells, B-cell-depleted T cells, or PBMCs; the material itself was cDNA or gDNA.

This TCR was sampled from a man between 60 and 70 years old with acute or convalescent COVID-19. The chain links TRBV25-1 to TRBJ2-1, with D maybe TRBD2 (7 bases). The specimen was peripheral blood. CDR3 loop: CASSKGGYNEQFF. For the CDR3, the DNA is TGTGCCAGCAGTAAGGGGGGGTACAATGAGCAGTTCTTC.